This entry features one T cell receptor beta chain sequence. Clones were sequenced by immunoSEQ multiplex PCR, and TCRdb holds only the in-frame ones, with some missing. The table lists around 580,000 clones, 95% to 98% of them singletons, with approximately 0.3% in the top ten. The sample comes from a study of shared clonotypes between healthy human individuals. Germline CDR1 is MDHEN and CDR2 is SYDVKM. The CDR3 has 16 amino acids. V trimming: 5 bases; J trimming: 5 bases; junction bases outside the gene matches: 12. Only CD45RO-negative cells positively selected for CCR7 counted as naive CD8 cells, so terminally differentiated effector memory CD45RA+ cells were excluded.

V usage is TRBV28 and J usage is TRBJ1-2, with 9 bases that match TRBD1. This TCR was sampled from a man aged 25-45 years in good health. Material: naive CD8+ T cells sorted from blood. The CDR3 DNA is TGTGCCAGCAGTCGAGCTAGGACAGGGGCTTTATATGGCTACACCTTC. This encodes CASSRARTGALYGYTF.